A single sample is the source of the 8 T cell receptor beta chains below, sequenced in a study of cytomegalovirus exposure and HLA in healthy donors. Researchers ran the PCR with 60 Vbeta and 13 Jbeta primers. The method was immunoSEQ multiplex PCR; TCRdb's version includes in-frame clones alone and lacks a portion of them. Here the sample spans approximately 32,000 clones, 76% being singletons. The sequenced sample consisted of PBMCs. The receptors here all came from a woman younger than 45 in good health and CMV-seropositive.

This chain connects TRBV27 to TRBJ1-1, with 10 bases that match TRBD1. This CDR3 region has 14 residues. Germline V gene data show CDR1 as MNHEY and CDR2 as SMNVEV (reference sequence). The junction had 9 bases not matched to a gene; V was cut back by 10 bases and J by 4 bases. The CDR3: CAIPETGGPTEAFF. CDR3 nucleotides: TGTGCCATCCCAGAGACAGGGGGCCCCACTGAAGCTTTCTTT.

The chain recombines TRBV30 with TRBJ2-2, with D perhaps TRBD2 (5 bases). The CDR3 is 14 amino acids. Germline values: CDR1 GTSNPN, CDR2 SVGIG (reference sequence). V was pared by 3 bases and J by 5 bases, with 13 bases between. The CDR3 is CAWRRVSRTGELFF. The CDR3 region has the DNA TGTGCCTGGAGGAGGGTTTCGAGGACCGGGGAGCTGTTTTTT.

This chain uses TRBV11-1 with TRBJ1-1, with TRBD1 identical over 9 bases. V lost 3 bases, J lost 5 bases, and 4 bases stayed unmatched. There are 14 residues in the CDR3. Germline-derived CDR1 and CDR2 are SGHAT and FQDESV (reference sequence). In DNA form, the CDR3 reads TGTGCCAGCAGCTTCACGACAGGGGGAACTGAAGCTTTCTTT. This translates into CASSFTTGGTEAFF.

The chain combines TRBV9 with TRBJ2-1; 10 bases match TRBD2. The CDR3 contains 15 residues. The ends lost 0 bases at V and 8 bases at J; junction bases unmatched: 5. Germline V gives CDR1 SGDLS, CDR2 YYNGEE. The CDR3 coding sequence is TGTGCCAGCAGCGTAGGGACTAGCGGTCTTTATGAGCAGTTCTTC. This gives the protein CASSVGTSGLYEQFF.

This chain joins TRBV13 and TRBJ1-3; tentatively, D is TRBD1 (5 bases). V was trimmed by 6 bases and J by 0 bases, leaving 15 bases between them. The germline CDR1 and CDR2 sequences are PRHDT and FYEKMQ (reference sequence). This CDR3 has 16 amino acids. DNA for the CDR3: TGTGCCAGCAGTCGGAGGGGCAGGAGCTCTGGAAACACCATATATTTT. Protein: CASSRRGRSSGNTIYF.

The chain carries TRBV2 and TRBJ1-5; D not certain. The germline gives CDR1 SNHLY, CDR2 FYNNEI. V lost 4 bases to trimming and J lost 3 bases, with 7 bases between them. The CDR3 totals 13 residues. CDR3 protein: CASSVEYNQPQHF. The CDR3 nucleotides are TGTGCCAGCAGTGTAGAGTACAATCAGCCCCAGCATTTT.

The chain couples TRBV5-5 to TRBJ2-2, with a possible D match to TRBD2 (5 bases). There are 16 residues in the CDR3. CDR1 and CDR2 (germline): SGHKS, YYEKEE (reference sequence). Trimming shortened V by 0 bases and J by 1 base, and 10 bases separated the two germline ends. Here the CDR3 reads CASSLASGLNTGELFF. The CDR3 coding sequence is TGTGCCAGCAGCTTGGCCAGCGGTTTGAACACCGGGGAGCTGTTTTTT.

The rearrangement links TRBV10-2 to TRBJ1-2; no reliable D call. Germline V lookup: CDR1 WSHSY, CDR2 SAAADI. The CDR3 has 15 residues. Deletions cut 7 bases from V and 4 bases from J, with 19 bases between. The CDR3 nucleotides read TGCGCCAGCACCCCAATGGGCCGGTCCTCCTATGGCTACACCTTC. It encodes CASTPMGRSSYGYTF.